This TCR beta chain was captured in a study of cytomegalovirus exposure and HLA in healthy donors. Notes on the study in general: A few CMV-associated chains proved CMV antigen-specific in vitro. Cytomegalovirus association was listed for 150 to 200 TCR beta chains. The tendency of first-cohort TCR clusters to co-occur in the roughly 120 validation repertoires was identified by a subsequent analysis.

Profiled with immunoSEQ multiplex PCR; TCRdb holds only in-frame clones, not every one. The sample carries 300,000 to 400,000 clones, approximately 86% recorded once. The CDR3 loop spans 14 amino acids. The V gene's germline CDR1 is SGHDT and CDR2 YYEEEE. V shed 4 bases and J 4 bases; nucleotides not matched to a gene: 5. This clone was observed a single time. The target antigen is unknown. The sample taken for sequencing was PBMCs. This clonotype was obtained from a man aged 30 to 45 in good health and CMV-seronegative. The V gene is TRBV5-6, the J gene TRBJ1-2; 9 bases line up with TRBD1. DNA for the CDR3: TGTGCCAGCAGCGGACAGGGGCGCGGCTATGGCTACACCTTC. Its translation is CASSGQGRGYGYTF.